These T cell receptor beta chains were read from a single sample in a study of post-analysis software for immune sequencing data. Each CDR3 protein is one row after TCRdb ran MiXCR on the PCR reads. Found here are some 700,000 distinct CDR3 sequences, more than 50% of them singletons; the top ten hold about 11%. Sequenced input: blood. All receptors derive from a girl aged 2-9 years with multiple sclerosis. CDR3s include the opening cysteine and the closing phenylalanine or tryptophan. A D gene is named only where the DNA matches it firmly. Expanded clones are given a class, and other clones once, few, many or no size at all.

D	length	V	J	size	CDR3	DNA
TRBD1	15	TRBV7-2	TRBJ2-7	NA	CASSLATGGTYEQYF	TGTGCCAGCAGCTTAGCGACAGGGGGAACCTACGAGCAGTACTTC
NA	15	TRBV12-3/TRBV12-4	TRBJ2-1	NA	CASRTGVSSYNEQFF	TGTGCCAGTCGGACGGGAGTAAGCTCCTACAATGAGCAGTTCTTC
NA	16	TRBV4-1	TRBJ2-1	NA	CASSPPARSSYNEQFF	TGCGCCAGCAGCCCCCCGGCGCGGAGCTCCTACAATGAGCAGTTCTTC
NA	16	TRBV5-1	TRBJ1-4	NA	CASSLVYRPLNEKLFF	TGCGCCAGCAGCTTGGTCTACAGACCGCTGAATGAAAAACTGTTTTTT
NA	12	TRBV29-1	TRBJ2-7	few	CSVPDGTYEQYF	TGCAGCGTTCCGGACGGGACCTACGAGCAGTACTTC
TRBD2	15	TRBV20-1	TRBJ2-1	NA	CSAETSGRGNNEQFF	TGCAGTGCTGAGACTAGCGGGAGGGGTAATAATGAGCAGTTCTTC
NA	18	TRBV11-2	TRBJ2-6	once	CASSSSRVPLSGANVLTF	TGTGCCAGCAGCTCGTCCCGGGTCCCACTTTCTGGGGCCAACGTCCTGACTTTC
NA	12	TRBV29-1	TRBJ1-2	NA	CSAGRTNYGYTF	TGCAGCGCCGGACGGACTAACTATGGCTACACCTTC
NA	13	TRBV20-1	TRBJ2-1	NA	CSAGPGDQETQFF	TGCAGTGCTGGTCCGGGAGACCAAGAGACCCAGTTCTTC
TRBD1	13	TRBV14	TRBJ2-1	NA	CASSQYRGNEQFF	TGTGCCAGCAGCCAATACAGGGGGAATGAGCAGTTCTTC
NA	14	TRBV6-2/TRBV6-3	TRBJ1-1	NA	CASSSYREDTEAFF	TGTGCCAGCAGTTCTTACCGGGAGGACACTGAAGCTTTCTTT
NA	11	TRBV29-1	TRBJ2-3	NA	CSGRQTDTQYF	TGCAGCGGACGACAGACAGATACGCAGTATTTT
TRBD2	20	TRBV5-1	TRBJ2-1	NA	CASSRANTSGSTSPYNEQFF	TGCGCCAGCAGCCGGGCGAATACTAGCGGGAGCACCAGCCCCTACAATGAGCAGTTCTTC
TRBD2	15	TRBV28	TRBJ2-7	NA	CASSLAGGPIYEQYF	TGTGCCAGCAGTCTAGCGGGAGGGCCGATCTACGAGCAGTACTTC
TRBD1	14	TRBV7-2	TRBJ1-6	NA	CASSSGTGGSPLHF	TGTGCCAGCAGCTCGGGGACAGGGGGATCACCCCTCCACTTT
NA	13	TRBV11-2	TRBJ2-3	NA	CASSFSEADTQYF	TGTGCCAGCAGCTTCTCGGAGGCAGATACGCAGTATTTT
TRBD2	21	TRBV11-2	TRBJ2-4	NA	CASSEASSGTSGQLTKNIQYF	TGTGCCAGCAGCGAGGCTTCTTCGGGGACTAGCGGACAATTAACCAAAAACATTCAGTACTTC
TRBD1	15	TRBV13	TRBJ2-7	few	CASSLGGQASYEQYF	TGTGCCAGCAGCTTAGGGGGACAGGCGTCCTACGAGCAGTACTTC
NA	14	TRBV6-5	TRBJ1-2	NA	CASSYAAGGYGYTF	TGTGCCAGCAGTTACGCCGCCGGGGGCTATGGCTACACCTTC
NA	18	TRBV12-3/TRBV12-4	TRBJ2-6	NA	CASSPTGEAFSGANVLTF	TGTGCCAGCAGTCCCACGGGGGAAGCCTTCTCTGGGGCCAACGTCCTGACTTTC
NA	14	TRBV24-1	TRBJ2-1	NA	CATSDPGRGNEQFF	TGTGCCACCAGTGATCCTGGCAGGGGCAATGAGCAGTTCTTC
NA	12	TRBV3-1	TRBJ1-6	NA	CASSQLTAPLHF	TGTGCCAGCAGCCAACTCACGGCACCCCTCCACTTT
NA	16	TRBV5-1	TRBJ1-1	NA	CASSSGGTATNTEAFF	TGCGCCAGCAGCTCGGGGGGAACAGCGACGAACACTGAAGCTTTCTTT
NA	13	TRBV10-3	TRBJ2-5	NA	CAISEDRGETQYF	TGTGCCATCAGTGAGGACAGAGGGGAGACCCAGTACTTC
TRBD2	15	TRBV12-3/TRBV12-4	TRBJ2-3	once	CASSLLTSGRDTRYF	TGTGCCAGCAGTTTGCTGACTAGCGGGAGGGATACGCGGTATTTT